This T cell receptor (beta chain) was identified during a study of cytomegalovirus exposure and HLA in healthy donors. Study-level findings and limits: A later analysis associated 16,951 TCR beta sequences with HLA alleles at a 0.05 false discovery rate. HLA-A and HLA-B allele assignments for most subjects were reportedly predicted accurately using TCR beta sequences. The study recorded over 150 TCR beta chains that were cytomegalovirus-associated.

The CDR3 has 15 amino acids. V lost 5 bases to trimming and J lost 3 bases; unmatched junction nucleotides: 6. The germline CDR1 and CDR2 sequences are LNHDA and SQIVND (reference sequence). Primers: 60 Vbeta forward and 13 Jbeta reverse. Source study methods: Per a later analysis, the number of unique TCR beta chains was about 78 million, of which some 10 million were shared. Sequencing was performed with immunoSEQ multiplex PCR; in TCRdb, only in-frame clones are kept and a portion is missing. D and trimming come from the DNA, and the V and J calls and clone size come from that table. Its listing shows under 200,000 clones. Worth noting for this clone: As yet, its antigen is unknown.

This clonotype was obtained from a man aged 25 to 40 in good health and CMV-seronegative. Sequencing was performed on PBMCs. The V gene is TRBV19, the J gene TRBJ1-4; TRBD1 matches 7 bases. The CDR3 loop is CASSSTGSANEKLFF. DNA for the CDR3: TGTGCCAGTAGTTCGACAGGGTCGGCTAATGAAAAACTGTTTTTT.